This TCR beta chain originates from a study of blood T cell repertoires in COVID-19. For the study at large: T cells, B-cell-depleted T cells, or PBMCs provided the cDNA or gDNA that served as material.

Using immunoSEQ multiplex PCR, the repertoire was profiled, and TCRdb retains in-frame clones only, with some absent. The table lists roughly 200,000 clones, around 82% of them singletons. Categorization into cohorts depended on clinical history that participants reported. CDR1 MNHEY and CDR2 SVGAGI come from the germline V gene. The CDR3 is made up of 15 amino acids. Trimming took 2 bases from V and 6 from J; bases not matched to a gene: 4. This TCR was sampled from a woman aged 55-70 years with acute COVID-19. V and J are TRBV6-5 and TRBJ2-2; 9 bases line up with TRBD1. The specimen was PBMCs or T cells enriched from blood (not recorded which). The CDR3, as DNA: TGTGCCAGCAGTTACCTGACAGGGGGTGCCGGGGAGCTGTTTTTT. Encoded protein: CASSYLTGGAGELFF.